This TCR beta chain was observed in a study of cytomegalovirus exposure and HLA in healthy donors (dated by TCRdb to about 2017). Study-level background: An earlier analysis of approximately 640 of the donors reported about 290 Gb of sequence data and about 100 million unique TCR beta sequences from 150 million to 200 million T cells. An early release covering 500 to 750 HLA-typed donors comprised roughly 300 gigabases of sequencing data and roughly 86 million unique TCR sequences. Of the 300 to 400 genotyped donors, around 81% fell in the genetic ancestry cluster associated with self-reported Caucasian donors. The study aimed to test whether signatures of past pathogen exposure could be identified by cataloging public T cell receptors. Using immunosequencing, the study profiled T cell repertoires from 666 subjects and related those repertoires to cytomegalovirus serostatus. Along with the roughly 610-subject first cohort, a separate validation cohort of roughly 110 different subjects was used. High-throughput TCR immunosequencing, statistical association of individual TCRs with disease status, and machine learning were combined to predict cytomegalovirus infection status. To study patterns of TCR occurrence, a later analysis re-analyzed previously published TCR beta repertoires from around 670 donors and added high-resolution HLA genotyping. The later analysis used no new phenotypic data to find candidate immune exposures, relying instead on TCR beta sequences and their occurrence across donors. To decide whether each TCR beta V gene segment behaved as functional or pseudogenic, an earlier analysis of approximately 620 of the donors relied on high-throughput TCR beta sequencing. Donor age, sex, ethnicity and CMV serostatus were compiled alongside the repertoire data. A later genetic analysis used genome-wide SNP genotypes for about 65% of the 666 donors, treating that subset as a discovery cohort. All discovery cohort repertoires had been generated on a single sequencing platform. Class I and class II HLA loci were covered by the typing at four-digit resolution. Typing coverage differed by locus: A, B, C, DRB1 and DQB1 were typed in about 620-640 donors, DQA1 in approximately 520, DPA1 in around 580, and DPB1 in 400 to 490. Because of strong linkage in the cohort, a handful of DR-DQ haplotypes were treated as single units for association and clustering. Across some 400 genotyped donors of the cohort, an average of roughly 250,000 unique TCR beta nucleotide sequences per donor were sequenced, and 15% to 20% of those sequences were non-productive.

The method behind the library was the immunoSEQ multiplex PCR assay. A mixture of 60 forward primers for TCR Vbeta segments and 13 reverse primers for TCR Jbeta segments was used in the multiplex PCR. Amplification of the CDR3 region of rearranged TCR beta genes was performed with a multiplex PCR assay on genomic DNA. The amplified TCR beta libraries were sequenced on the Illumina HiSeq System as 87-base-pair reads. The authors' pipeline ran thus. A later analysis tallied about 77 million unique TCR beta chains across the approximately 670 repertoires, and approximately 11 million of those chains were shared by two or more donors. Raw reads were error-corrected and collapsed into unique sequences with a nearest-neighbor algorithm that merged closely related sequences to remove PCR and sequencing errors. Alignment of CDR3 sequences to IMGT reference sequences was used to assign V, D and J gene segments. For a sequence to be retained, at least a six-nucleotide match to both a V gene segment and a J gene segment was required. A rearrangement was called productive if the CDR3 had no stop codons and remained in frame with V and J, and every other rearrangement was called non-productive. Following IMGT convention, CDR3 was defined as the stretch from the second conserved V-encoded cysteine to the conserved J-encoded phenylalanine. The earlier analysis of about 560 of the donors excluded any sequence lacking an unambiguous match to a single V gene segment. An earlier analysis of some 500 of the donors classified V segments as functional when productive rearrangements were above 56.7% and as segregating when the standard deviation between donors was above 5%. To diagnose cytomegalovirus status from the catalog of TCR beta chain sequences, a statistical classification framework was built. V and J gene assignment, in a later analysis, came from comparing TCR nucleotide sequences with IMGT/GENE-DB human TR gene sequences. Using the TCRdist pipeline, a later analysis assigned CDR3 sequences along with most-parsimonious VDJ recombination scenarios. In a later analysis, each TCR beta chain was defined by its CDR3 amino acid sequence together with its V-gene family, and reads lacking a unique V-gene family were excluded. A later analysis removed nearly 600 highly shared, low-generation-probability nucleotide sequences to deal with suspected cross-contamination and a sequencing artifact. For each public chain, a later analysis derived a clonal expansion index from normalized ranks of inferred template counts within each repertoire. In a later analysis, generation probabilities were computed using a VDJ recombination model fitted to out-of-frame rearrangements, and the results were checked against IGoR. A later analysis scored TCR-TCR, TCR-HLA and TCR-CMV co-occurrence with hypergeometric tests, applying a repertoire-size bias correction to TCR pairs. To estimate false discovery rates, a later analysis permuted the HLA or CMV assignments 20 times. In a later analysis, co-occurring TCRs were grouped using DBSCAN, and TCRdist sequence similarity was added for clustering within HLA-allele-positive subsets. Repertoires with fewer than 30,000 or more than 120,000 public chains were left out of co-occurrence clustering, as were four to six repertoires with anomalous nucleotide sharing. This is the immuneACCESS table as TCRdb keeps it, with only in-frame sequences that have V and J called. A part of the clones is gone; compared with another copy, unresolved V genes explain less than half, and the rest is unexplained. V and J calls and clone size are given by that table; D and trimming were obtained from the DNA. Counted in this sample were 95,000 to 100,000 clones; about 70% of them appeared once. Clones ranked in the top ten supply 1.9% of the sample.

In total, approximately 610 healthy bone marrow donors made up the cohort. Cohort members were all nominally healthy when sampled, although unrecorded immune exposures were likely present. The donor was CMV seronegative and was included in the group of over 300 seronegative cohort members. Each donor provided a peripheral blood sample, and peripheral blood mononuclear cells were used for TCR beta sequencing. Genomic DNA extraction from the blood cell samples was performed with the Qiagen DNeasy Blood Extraction Kit. This clone has only a few counts. Its antigen target is currently unknown. The record has no base qualities; no much larger clone is one base away. From a lookup of the germline V gene, CDR1 and CDR2 are MNHEY and SVGAGI. Trimming costs V 2 bases and J 6 bases, and their ends lie 14 bases apart. Spanning cysteine to phenylalanine, the CDR3 consists of 14 amino acids. Of all the DNA, just the CDR3 is kept, 42 bases in frame from base 1.

General study outcomes and caveats: When HLA alleles, especially DR and DQ, strongly co-occurred, attributing TCR associations to individual alleles was difficult. A total of roughly 160 TCR beta chains were listed by the study as associated with cytomegalovirus. Because some donors lacked HLA typing at each locus, the association tests relied only on the typed subset. In vitro tests confirmed that a few of the cytomegalovirus-associated TCR beta chains recognize cytomegalovirus antigens. Only TCR beta chains were sequenced in this cohort, and the absence of alpha or paired-chain data limited detectable features. Compared with equally common non-associated chains, HLA-associated TCR beta chains in a later analysis were more clonally expanded and had lower generation probabilities. Most TCR sequences were observed very rarely across donors, whereas some public TCRs were present in many individuals. The 87-base-pair reads could not distinguish some IMGT-functional V segments, including TRBV6-2 and TRBV6-3, so those segments were excluded. Seventeen rarely observed V segments, including chromosome 9 orphons, were excluded from the earlier analysis of about 610 of the donors because counts were too low. A later analysis found that TCR association rates varied across HLA loci, with DRB1 alleles showing the most associated TCRs and HLA-C alleles the fewest. The presence/absence analyses assumed that sequencing depth was roughly uniform across donors, and that assumption may not be true. A cluster of highly shared sequence variants was judged likely to represent a technical artifact of the sequencing pipeline. The classifier was reported to diagnose cytomegalovirus status with high specificity and sensitivity in both the original and validation cohorts. In a later analysis, several top co-occurrence clusters were reported to appear linked to parvovirus B19, influenza, CMV and Epstein-Barr virus. V-gene and J-gene trimming of TCR beta chains was associated with a missense DCLRE1C variant in a later genetic analysis, and the association was replicated in an independent cohort. A later analysis found that most CMV-associated TCR beta chains appeared HLA-restricted, with HLA associations seemingly driven largely by CMV exposure. The authors suggested that the approach could potentially be extended to other disease states and immunological phenotypes. A further reported finding was that TCR beta sequences accurately predicted the HLA-A and HLA-B alleles for most subjects in the first cohort. Correlated functional status among segregating V segments might reflect linkage disequilibrium, but an unknown experimental factor could not be ruled out. The only immune exposure information available for the cohort was CMV serostatus. In a later analysis, 16,951 TCR beta sequences were associated with specific HLA alleles at a false discovery rate of 0.05. In an earlier analysis of fewer than 700 of the donors, most TCR beta V segments appeared in productive rearrangements about 90% or about 30% of the time, broadly matching IMGT annotations. A later genetic analysis reported fewer N-insertions in productive TCRs among donors in an Asian-associated ancestry cluster than the approximately 670-donor mean.

This receptor was taken from a woman in her thirties or forties in good health and CMV-seronegative. Specimen: PBMCs. The chain employs TRBV6-5 and TRBJ2-7; the D gene is not confidently resolved. The DNA sequence is TGTGCCAGCAGTTACCAGATACCCACAAGCGAGCAGTACTTC. Its coded protein is CASSYQIPTSEQYF.